This TCR beta chain was documented in a study of blood T cell repertoires in COVID-19. About the research overall: The United States, Italy and Spain provided the acute and convalescent COVID-19 samples. Nucleic acid was either cDNA or gDNA, and it came from T cells, B-cell-depleted T cells, or PBMCs.

As processed by the authors: Researchers report that nucleated cell counts were estimated from reference gene primer amplification. Method: immunoSEQ multiplex PCR; TCRdb's copy keeps in-frame clones and lacks some. V and J calls and clone size are as listed in that table; D and trimming were resolved from the DNA. Counted here are roughly 290,000 clones, roughly 80% occurring once; the ten biggest clones make up around a sixth. Seattle participants joined during active infection and were tracked over time. The V end was cut by 9 bases, the J end by 0 bases, with 8 bases between. The CDR3 covers 12 residues. CDR1 is SGHDN and CDR2 is FVKESK in the germline V gene.

The sample was peripheral blood. This sequence joins TRBV14 and TRBJ1-1, with unresolved D. The receptor was isolated from a person aged 70 to 85 with COVID-19, enrolled during active disease. This chain's CDR3 is CASDNMNTEAFF. The CDR3 coding sequence is TGTGCCAGTGACAACATGAACACTGAAGCTTTCTTT.